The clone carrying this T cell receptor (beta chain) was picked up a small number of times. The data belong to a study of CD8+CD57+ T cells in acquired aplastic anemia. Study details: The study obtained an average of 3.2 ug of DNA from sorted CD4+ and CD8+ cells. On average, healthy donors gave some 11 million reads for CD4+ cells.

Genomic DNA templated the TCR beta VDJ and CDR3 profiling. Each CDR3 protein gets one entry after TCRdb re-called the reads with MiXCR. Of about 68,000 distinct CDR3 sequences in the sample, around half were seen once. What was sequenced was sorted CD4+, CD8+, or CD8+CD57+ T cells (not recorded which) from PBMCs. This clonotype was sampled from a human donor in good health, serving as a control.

The CDR3: CSCTGLGYEQYF. The DNA for the CDR3 is TGCAGCTGTACGGGACTAGGCTACGAGCAGTACTTC. The chain has TRBV29-1 and TRBJ2-7, with 8 bases aligning to TRBD2. Germline CDR1 reads SQVTM; CDR2 reads ANQGSEA. The CDR3 contains 12 residues. The junction had 6 bases not matched to a gene; V was cut back by 8 bases and J by 3 bases.